The TCR beta chain described here comes from a study of T-cell reconstitution after alpha-beta-depleted transplantation in children. The V gene lost 2 bases and the J gene lost 2 bases, with 17 bases spanning the gap. Germline-derived CDR1 and CDR2 are DFQATT and SNEGSKA (reference sequence). The CDR3 has 16 amino acids. At least ten counts were recorded for this clonotype. The authors prepared the TCRbeta library with unique molecular identifiers. TCRdb redid the calling of the PCR reads with MiXCR, one entry per CDR3 protein. The sample yields about 640,000 distinct CDR3 sequences, about 15% seen once.

The sequencing used PBMCs from the stem cell graft donor, collected from the stem cell graft. The chain is built from TRBV20-1 and TRBJ2-3; the D call may be TRBD1 or TRBD2 (5 bases each). The sequence was obtained from a human donor who donated a stem cell graft to a child with acute myeloid leukemia. CDR3 coding DNA: TGCAGTGCTAGATTTTATCGGGGCGAAATCACAGATACGCAGTATTTT. As protein: CSARFYRGEITDTQYF.